This T cell receptor beta chain was identified in a study of T cell changes during pregnancy in multiple sclerosis. V lost 10 bases and J 5 bases, leaving 10 bases between the germline ends. This CDR3 contains 11 residues. Germline V lookup: CDR1 MNHEY, CDR2 SVGAGI. Some clones are missing from TCRdb's copy, which holds only in-frame ones; the method was immunoSEQ multiplex PCR. The sample lists 55,000 to 70,000 clones, 93% occurring once. J is TRBJ2-3 and V is TRBV6-5, with a weak D call TRBD2 (5 bases). This TCR was sampled from a female donor with multiple sclerosis, enrolled in a pregnancy study. This specimen was peripheral blood, taken after pregnancy. As DNA, the CDR3 is TGTGCCACGACCGCGGGAGATACGCAGTATTTT. It encodes CATTAGDTQYF.